This passage covers 16 T cell receptor beta chains from one sample sequenced in a study of early T cells in non-severe SARS-CoV-2 infection. TCRdb recomputed calls from the 5' RACE reads with MiXCR, one row per CDR3 protein. The sample lists about 60,000 distinct CDR3 sequences, about 8.9% occurring once. Sequencing was done on a sample of whole blood. These receptors came from an adult who was a healthcare worker with PCR-confirmed SARS-CoV-2 infection or an uninfected control (not recorded which).

This clonotype was counted ten times or more. Here the CDR3 reads CSASRGGSYYGYTF. The CDR3 DNA is TGCAGTGCTTCCAGGGGAGGGTCGTATTATGGCTACACCTTC. The rearrangement links TRBV20-1 to TRBJ1-2, with D perhaps matching TRBD1 (6 bases). The CDR3 runs 14 residues. The germline CDR1 and CDR2 sequences are DFQATT and SNEGSKA (reference sequence). V was clipped by 5 bases and J by 5 bases, with 18 bases between them.

The chain employs TRBV7-2 and TRBJ1-4; D gene uncertain. The V end lost 0 bases, the J end lost 5 bases, and 7 bases lay between the germline ends. Germline V lookup: CDR1 SGHTA, CDR2 FQGNSA. This CDR3 is built from 14 residues. CDR3 loop: CASSLAFLNEKLFF. The CDR3 nucleotides are TGTGCCAGCAGCTTAGCGTTCTTGAATGAAAAACTGTTTTTT.

This clonotype was recorded many times. The V call is TRBV7-8, the J call TRBJ2-2, with a possible D match to TRBD2 (5 bases). Trimming cost V 4 bases and J 2 bases, with 17 bases left between them. Germline CDR1 reads SGHVS; CDR2 reads FQNEAQ. The CDR3 covers 17 residues. This CDR3 reads CASSSNLAKENTGELFF. DNA for the CDR3: TGTGCCAGCAGCTCCAACCTAGCAAAAGAAAACACCGGGGAGCTGTTTTTT.

The rearrangement joins TRBV27 to TRBJ2-2, with D hard to call. V shed 5 bases and J shed 0 bases, with 28 bases lying between them. Per the germline V gene, CDR1 is MNHEY and CDR2 is SMNVEV (reference sequence). This CDR3 comprises 21 residues. CDR3 nucleotides: TGTGCCAGCAGTCCAGACCTTTGGACCCCTTCGGCCAACTCGAACACCGGGGAGCTGTTTTTT. Its translation is CASSPDLWTPSANSNTGELFF.

This clonotype has a handful of counts. This rearrangement joins TRBV6-6 to TRBJ2-7; 12 bases fit TRBD2. The trim removed 0 bases at V and 7 bases at J, leaving 10 bases unmatched. Germline V gives CDR1 MNHNY, CDR2 SVGAGI (reference sequence). The CDR3 has 17 amino acids. CDR3 loop: CASSYSSLAGGPGEQYF. The CDR3 DNA reads as TGTGCCAGCAGTTACTCGAGTCTAGCGGGAGGGCCAGGAGAGCAGTACTTC.

This clonotype has just a few counts. The chain couples TRBV5-4 to TRBJ2-1, with D possibly being TRBD2 (5 bases). This CDR3 region has 14 residues. Germline assignment: CDR1 SGHNT and CDR2 YYREEE (reference sequence). With 0 bases removed from V and 8 bases from J, the gap between germline ends came to 12 bases. CDR3 bases: TGTGCCAGCAGCTTGGAGGGCCCGCGGGATGAGCAGTTCTTC. Translated, it gives CASSLEGPRDEQFF.

This clonotype has at least ten counts. V and J are TRBV28 and TRBJ1-4; the D gene is possibly TRBD1 (5 bases). The V end was cut by 4 bases, the J end by 7 bases, with 13 bases between. The germline gives CDR1 MDHEN, CDR2 SYDVKM. The CDR3 is 14 amino acids. CDR3 sequence reads: CASSSRRGAEKLFF. The CDR3 nucleotides are TGTGCCAGCAGTTCCCGGAGAGGGGCTGAAAAACTGTTTTTT.

This chain uses TRBV28 with TRBJ2-1; D may be TRBD2 (6 bases). Trimming left V 7 bases short and J 7 bases short, with 8 bases between. CDR1 MDHEN and CDR2 SYDVKM come from the germline V gene. CDR3 length: 11 amino acids. This CDR3 is CASTGGNEQFF. The CDR3 region has the DNA TGTGCCAGCACTGGGGGGAATGAGCAGTTCTTC.

The chain carries TRBV10-3 and TRBJ2-2; D tentatively reads TRBD1 or TRBD2 (7 bases each). With 3 bases removed from V and 8 bases from J, the gap between germline ends came to 13 bases. The CDR3 consists of 14 residues. Germline V CDR1 and CDR2: ENHRY, SYGVKD. The CDR3 here is CAISERQGGGELFF. CDR3 in DNA: TGTGCCATCAGTGAACGACAGGGAGGGGGGGAGCTGTTTTTT.

Sample share makes this clonotype medium-sized. J is TRBJ2-7 and V is TRBV28; tentative D call: TRBD1 (5 bases). Germline CDR1 and CDR2: MDHEN and SYDVKM. The CDR3 sequence is 16 residues long. V was trimmed by 6 bases and J by 3 bases, leaving 21 bases between them. The CDR3 here is CASRAKQVFSNYEQYF. The CDR3 DNA sequence: TGTGCCAGCAGAGCAAAACAGGTGTTTTCTAACTACGAGCAGTACTTC.

This clonotype was counted a few times. J is TRBJ1-6 and V is TRBV28; D remains unclear. Trimming cost V 6 bases and J 6 bases, with 12 bases left between them. The CDR3 runs to 14 residues. Germline V gene data show CDR1 as MDHEN and CDR2 as SYDVKM. The CDR3 sequence: CASRASRVNSPLHF. The CDR3 DNA is TGTGCCAGCAGAGCGTCCCGGGTTAATTCACCCCTCCACTTT.

With respect to this clonotype: A much larger clone differs from this one at a single base, so this may be a read error. The chain combines TRBV2 with TRBJ2-3; weak D call: TRBD1 (5 bases). V was shortened by 3 bases and J by 5 bases, with 18 bases between the two germline ends. The CDR3 length is 16 residues. Germline-derived CDR1 and CDR2 are SNHLY and FYNNEI. The CDR3 spells CASSESQGLSEDTQYF. The CDR3 DNA is TGTGCCAGCAGTGAGTCGCAGGGCCTTTCTGAAGATACGCAGTATTTT.

This clonotype was observed a few times. The chain is built from TRBV27 and TRBJ1-5; possible D gene TRBD1, 5 bases. Trimming took off 3 bases at V and 3 bases at J, with 9 bases between the two ends. The CDR3 covers 14 residues. Germline V gene lookup returns CDR1 MNHEY and CDR2 SMNVEV (reference sequence). The CDR3 protein is CASSLGGVNQPQHF. The CDR3 nucleotides read TGTGCCAGCAGTTTGGGGGGAGTCAATCAGCCCCAGCATTTT.

In this sample, this clonotype turned up many times. This chain links TRBV6-6 with TRBJ1-3; D is undetermined. There are 15 residues in the CDR3. Germline loops: CDR1 MNHNY, CDR2 SVGAGI (reference sequence). V dropped 2 bases and J dropped 4 bases, with 12 bases sitting between them. The CDR3 coding sequence is TGTGCCAGCAGTTACGGTCGTCCTGGGGGAAACACCATATATTTT. Translated, it gives CASSYGRPGGNTIYF.

At least ten counts were recorded for this clonotype. This chain joins TRBV27 and TRBJ2-3, with TRBD2 identical over 10 bases. Germline assignment: CDR1 MNHEY and CDR2 SMNVEV (reference sequence). This CDR3 is built from 16 residues. V was pared by 5 bases and J by 7 bases, with 12 bases of the junction left unmatched. The DNA of the CDR3 is TGTGCCAGCAGTGCCCTAAGTAGCGGGAGGTGGTATACGCAGTATTTT. Its protein is CASSALSSGRWYTQYF.

This clonotype was detected ten times or more. The J gene is TRBJ1-4, the V gene TRBV6-6, with D uncertain. Germline CDR1 and CDR2: MNHNY and SVGAGI (reference sequence). V shed 3 bases and J shed 4 bases, with 9 bases lying between them. The CDR3 contains 14 residues. The CDR3 nucleotides read TGTGCCAGCAGTTATTTGTCAGTTAATGAAAAACTGTTTTTT. Its protein product is CASSYLSVNEKLFF.